This T cell receptor (beta chain) was observed in a study of control samples from healthy donors and cancer patients. Only in-frame clones appear in the TCRdb table, and some are missing; sequencing was by immunoSEQ multiplex PCR. The sample has a few hundred thousand clones; 75% to 95% are singletons. V dropped 9 bases and J dropped 7 bases, with 18 bases sitting between them. The CDR3 runs 13 residues. CDR1 and CDR2 (germline): SGHNT, YENEEA. The receptor was isolated from a man between 35 and 55 years old with head and neck cancer. Sequenced sample: PBMCs. The chain links TRBV11-3 to TRBJ1-1; TRBD1 is a possible D gene (6 bases). For the CDR3, the DNA is TGTGCCAGTTCACAGGGTCCTCGATTTGAAGCTTTCTTT. It codes for CASSQGPRFEAFF.